This T cell receptor beta chain is drawn from a study of T cell responses to AZD1222 COVID-19 vaccine (dated by TCRdb to the early 2020s). For the study in its entirety: AZD1222 recipients given second doses at about 4 weeks or at about 12 weeks were pooled, since spike-specific TCR depth and breadth were not found to differ between the two schedules. Enrollment into the trials was organized by age into subgroups of 18-55, 56-69 and 70-plus years, and those subgroups contained approximately 160, 26 and 62 TCR-sequenced participants, respectively. A total of about 230 trial participants underwent TCR sequencing, of whom some 210 received two doses of AZD1222 and some 26 received two doses of the MenACWY control vaccine.

Paper-wide results and their limitations: Most participants were white British and females outnumbered males, and the authors suggested that clonal diversity may have been underestimated. Spike-specific TCR breadth and depth rose significantly after two AZD1222 doses compared with day 0 and with MenACWY recipients. Conclusions about previously exposed vaccinees are limited, since just six AZD1222 recipients were seropositive for SARS-CoV-2 at baseline. Because no day 14 peak-response samples were available, the repertoires could be characterized only after the peak T cell response. The 56-69-year group was small, and its depth increase did not reach significance, likely because of low power. Epitopes outside the regions mutated in the B.1.351 and B.1.1.7 variants were reportedly recognized by nearly half of the unique spike-specific TCRs. CD4 TCRs associated with the vaccine covered the entire spike protein, and the dominant responses were in regions 160-218 and 743-854.

Notes on this clone: Its antigen target is currently unknown. No much larger clone is present one base from it, and per-base qualities are unavailable.

The CDR3 regions of human TCRbeta chains were analyzed by immunosequencing. The paper's processing steps were these. Repertoire TCRs were checked for matches against a reference library of SARS-CoV-2-specific TCRs that had been generated using the MIRA antigen-specificity platform. Breadth was defined as the fraction of unique TCRs that were SARS-CoV-2-associated. Depth was defined as the fraction of total T cells that were SARS-CoV-2-associated. Using the MIRA data, each spike-specific TCR was mapped to the spike region that the TCR reacts to and placed in a CD4 or CD8 class. Log10-transformed breadth and depth values were compared by one-way ANOVA with Sidak's multiple comparisons tests. TCRdb stores this immuneACCESS table with in-frame sequences only. Part of the clones is absent; in the studies checked, under half of the shortfall reflects unresolved V genes, and no reason is known for the rest. From that table come the V and J calls and clone size; the DNA was used to work out D and trimming. The sample table shows 100,000 to 150,000 clones, and approximately 88% are seen once. Less than 2% of the sample rests with the top ten.

The time point label, as the study defines it: baseline before first vaccination. Vaccinee samples were obtained from the UK trials COV001 and COV002, which included a single-blind randomized controlled phase 2/3 trial of AZD1222 (ChAdOx1 nCoV-19) in healthy adults. Trial participant PBMC samples were collected at day 0 and day 28 after the second dose for TCRbeta chain sequencing. This receptor was identified in an adult in good health. The sample here was peripheral blood, taken on day 0 of AZD1222 vaccination.

This receptor carries the CDR3 CASSLVWGSGAFF. The DNA is TGTGCCAGCAGTTTAGTTTGGGGTTCAGGAGCTTTCTTT. The V and J genes are TRBV12-3 or TRBV12-4 and TRBJ1-1; the D gene lacks a confident call. From cysteine to phenylalanine, the CDR3 is 13 amino acids long. The DNA shown is the 39-base CDR3, in frame from base 1. V loses 1 base, J loses 10 bases, and the germline ends lie 13 bases apart.